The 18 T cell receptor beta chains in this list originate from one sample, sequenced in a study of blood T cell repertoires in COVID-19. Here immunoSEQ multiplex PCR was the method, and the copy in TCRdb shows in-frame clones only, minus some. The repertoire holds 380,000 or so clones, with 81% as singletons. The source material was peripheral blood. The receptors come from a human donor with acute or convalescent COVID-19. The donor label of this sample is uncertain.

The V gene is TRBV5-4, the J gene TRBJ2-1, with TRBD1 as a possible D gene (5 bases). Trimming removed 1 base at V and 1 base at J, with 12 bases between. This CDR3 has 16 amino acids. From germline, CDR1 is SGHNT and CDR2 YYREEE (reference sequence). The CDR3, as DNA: TGTGCCAGCAGCTTGAAGTGGGGCAGTTCCTACAATGAGCAGTTCTTC. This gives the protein CASSLKWGSSYNEQFF.

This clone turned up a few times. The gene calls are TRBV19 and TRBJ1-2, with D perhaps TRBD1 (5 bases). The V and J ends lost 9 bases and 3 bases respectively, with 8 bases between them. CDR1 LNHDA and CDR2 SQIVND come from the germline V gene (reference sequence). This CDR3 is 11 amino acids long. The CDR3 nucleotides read TGTGCCAGCGGGGGTTACTATGGCTACACCTTC. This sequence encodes CASGGYYGYTF.

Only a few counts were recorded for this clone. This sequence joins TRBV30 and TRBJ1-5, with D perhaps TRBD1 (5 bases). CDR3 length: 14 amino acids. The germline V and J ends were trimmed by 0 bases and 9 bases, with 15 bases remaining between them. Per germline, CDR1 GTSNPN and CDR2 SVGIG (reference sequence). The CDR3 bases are TGTGCCTGGAGTGTGATGGTAGGGGTTGGGCCCCAGCATTTT. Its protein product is CAWSVMVGVGPQHF.

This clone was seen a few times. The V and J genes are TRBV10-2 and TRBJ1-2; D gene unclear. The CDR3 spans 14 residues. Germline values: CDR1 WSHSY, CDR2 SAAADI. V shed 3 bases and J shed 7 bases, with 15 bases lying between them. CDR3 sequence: CASSEWQAGGGYTF. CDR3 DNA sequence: TGCGCCAGCAGTGAATGGCAGGCCGGTGGTGGCTACACCTTC.

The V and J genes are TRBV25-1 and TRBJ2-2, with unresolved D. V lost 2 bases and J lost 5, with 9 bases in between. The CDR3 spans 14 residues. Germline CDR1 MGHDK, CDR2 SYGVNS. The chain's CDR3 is CASSEPYYTGELFF. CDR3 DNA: TGTGCCAGCAGTGAACCGTATTATACCGGGGAGCTGTTTTTT.

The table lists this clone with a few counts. The CDR3 reads CASSQGQGSEAFF. DNA for the CDR3: TGTGCCAGCAGCCAGGGACAGGGGTCTGAAGCTTTCTTT. The chain carries TRBV3-1 (or the pseudogene TRBV3-2) and TRBJ1-1; 10 bases map to TRBD1. The ends lost 3 bases at V and 6 bases at J; junction bases unmatched: 1. CDR3 size: 13 residues. Germline loops: CDR1 LGHDT, CDR2 YNNKEL (reference sequence).

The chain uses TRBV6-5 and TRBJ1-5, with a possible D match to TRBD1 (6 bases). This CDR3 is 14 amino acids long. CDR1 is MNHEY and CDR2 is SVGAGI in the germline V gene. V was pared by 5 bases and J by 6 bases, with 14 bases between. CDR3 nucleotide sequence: TGTGCCAGCAGTCCGGGACGCAGGGGTCAGCCCCAGCATTTT. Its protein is CASSPGRRGQPQHF.

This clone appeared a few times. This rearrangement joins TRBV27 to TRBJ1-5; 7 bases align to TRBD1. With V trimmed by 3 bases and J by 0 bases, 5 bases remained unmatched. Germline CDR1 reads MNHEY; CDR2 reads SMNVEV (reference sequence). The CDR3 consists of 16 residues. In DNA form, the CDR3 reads TGTGCCAGCAGTTTGACAGGGCAATATAGCAATCAGCCCCAGCATTTT. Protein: CASSLTGQYSNQPQHF.

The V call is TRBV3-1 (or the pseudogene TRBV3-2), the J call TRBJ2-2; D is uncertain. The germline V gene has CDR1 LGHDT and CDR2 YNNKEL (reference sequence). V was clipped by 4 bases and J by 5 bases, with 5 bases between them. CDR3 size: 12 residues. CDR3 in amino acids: CASSRQTGELFF. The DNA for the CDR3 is TGTGCCAGCAGCCGTCAAACCGGGGAGCTGTTTTTT.

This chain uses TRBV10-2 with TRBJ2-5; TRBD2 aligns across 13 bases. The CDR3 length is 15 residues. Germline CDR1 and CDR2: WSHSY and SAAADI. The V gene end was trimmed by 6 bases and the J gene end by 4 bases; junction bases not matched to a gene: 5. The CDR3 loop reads CASSRTSGRRETQYF. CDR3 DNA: TGCGCCAGCAGCAGGACTAGCGGGAGAAGAGAGACCCAGTACTTC.

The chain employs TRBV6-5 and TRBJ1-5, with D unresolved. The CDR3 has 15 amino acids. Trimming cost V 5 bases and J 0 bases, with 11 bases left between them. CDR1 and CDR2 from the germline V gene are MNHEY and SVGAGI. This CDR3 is CASSRGYDSNQPQHF. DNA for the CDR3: TGTGCCAGCAGTCGGGGTTATGATAGCAATCAGCCCCAGCATTTT.

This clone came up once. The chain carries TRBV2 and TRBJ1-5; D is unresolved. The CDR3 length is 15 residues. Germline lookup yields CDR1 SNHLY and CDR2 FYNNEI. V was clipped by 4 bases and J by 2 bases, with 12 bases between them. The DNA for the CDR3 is TGTGCCAGCAGTGTCGCGGGATGGGGCAATCAGCCCCAGCATTTT. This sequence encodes CASSVAGWGNQPQHF.

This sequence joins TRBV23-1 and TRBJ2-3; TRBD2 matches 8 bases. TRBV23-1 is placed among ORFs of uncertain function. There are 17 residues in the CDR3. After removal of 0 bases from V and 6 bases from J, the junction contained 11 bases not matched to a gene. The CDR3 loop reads CASSQSGDGGAPDTQYF. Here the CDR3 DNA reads TGCGCCAGCAGTCAATCAGGAGACGGGGGGGCCCCCGATACGCAGTATTTT.

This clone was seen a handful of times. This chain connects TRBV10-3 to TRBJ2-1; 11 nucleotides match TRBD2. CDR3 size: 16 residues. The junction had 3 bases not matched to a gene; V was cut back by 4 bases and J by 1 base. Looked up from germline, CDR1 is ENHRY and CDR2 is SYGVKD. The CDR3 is CAISASSGGSYNEQFF. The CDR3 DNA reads TGTGCCATCAGTGCGTCTAGCGGGGGGTCCTACAATGAGCAGTTCTTC.

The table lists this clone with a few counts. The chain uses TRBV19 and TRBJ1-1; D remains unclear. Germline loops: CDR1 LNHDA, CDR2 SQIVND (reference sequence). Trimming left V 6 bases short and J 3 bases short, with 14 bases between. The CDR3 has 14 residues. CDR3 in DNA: TGTGCCAGTAGAAAAGTGAGGGATCACACTGAAGCTTTCTTT. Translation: CASRKVRDHTEAFF.

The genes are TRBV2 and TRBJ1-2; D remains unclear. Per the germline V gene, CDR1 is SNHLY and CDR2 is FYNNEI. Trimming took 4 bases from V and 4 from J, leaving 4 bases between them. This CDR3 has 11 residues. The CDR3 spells CASSAFYGYTF. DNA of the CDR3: TGTGCCAGCAGTGCATTCTATGGCTACACCTTC.

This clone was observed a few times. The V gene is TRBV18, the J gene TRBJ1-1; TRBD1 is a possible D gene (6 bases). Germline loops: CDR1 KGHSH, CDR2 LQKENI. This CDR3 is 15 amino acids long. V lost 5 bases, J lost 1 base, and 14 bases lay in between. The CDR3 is CASSSRTAENTEAFF. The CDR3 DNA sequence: TGTGCCAGCTCATCGCGGACAGCAGAGAACACTGAAGCTTTCTTT.

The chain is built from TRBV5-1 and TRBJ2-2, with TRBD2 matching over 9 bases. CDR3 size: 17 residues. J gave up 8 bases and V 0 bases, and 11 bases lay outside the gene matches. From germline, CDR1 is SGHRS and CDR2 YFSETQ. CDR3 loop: CASSLDTPGLALGELFF. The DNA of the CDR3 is TGCGCCAGCAGCTTGGACACTCCGGGACTAGCCTTGGGGGAGCTGTTTTTT.